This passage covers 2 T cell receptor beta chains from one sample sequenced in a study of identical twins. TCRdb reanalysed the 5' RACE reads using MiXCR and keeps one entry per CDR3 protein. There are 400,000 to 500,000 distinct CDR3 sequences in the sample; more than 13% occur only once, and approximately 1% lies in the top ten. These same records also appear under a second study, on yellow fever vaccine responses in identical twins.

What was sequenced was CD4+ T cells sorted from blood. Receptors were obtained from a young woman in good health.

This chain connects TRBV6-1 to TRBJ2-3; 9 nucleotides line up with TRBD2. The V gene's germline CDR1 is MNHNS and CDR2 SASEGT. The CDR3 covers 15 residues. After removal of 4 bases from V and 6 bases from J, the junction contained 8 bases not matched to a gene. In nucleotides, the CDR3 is TGTGCCAGCAGTGTGACTAGCGGAAGTTGGGATACGCAGTATTTT. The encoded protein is CASSVTSGSWDTQYF.

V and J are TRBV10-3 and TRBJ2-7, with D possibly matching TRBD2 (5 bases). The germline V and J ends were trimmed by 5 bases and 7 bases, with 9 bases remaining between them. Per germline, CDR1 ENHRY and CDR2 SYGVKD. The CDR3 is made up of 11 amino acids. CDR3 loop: CAISPAGEQYF. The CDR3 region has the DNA TGTGCCATCAGTCCGGCGGGTGAGCAGTACTTC.